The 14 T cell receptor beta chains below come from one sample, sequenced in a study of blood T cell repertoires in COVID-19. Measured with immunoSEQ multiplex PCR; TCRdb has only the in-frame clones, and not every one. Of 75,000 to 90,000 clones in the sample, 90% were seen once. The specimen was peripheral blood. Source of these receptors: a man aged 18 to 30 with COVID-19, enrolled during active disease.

CDR3: CASSQNPYEPTSNSYEQYF. CDR3 coding DNA: TGCGCCAGCAGCCAAAATCCTTATGAACCGACTAGCAACTCCTACGAGCAGTACTTC. This chain joins TRBV4-1 and TRBJ2-7; 7 bases are a match to TRBD2. The CDR3 runs to 19 residues. Germline V gene lookup returns CDR1 MGHRA and CDR2 YSYEKL. J lost 0 bases, V lost 2 bases, and 16 bases had no gene match.

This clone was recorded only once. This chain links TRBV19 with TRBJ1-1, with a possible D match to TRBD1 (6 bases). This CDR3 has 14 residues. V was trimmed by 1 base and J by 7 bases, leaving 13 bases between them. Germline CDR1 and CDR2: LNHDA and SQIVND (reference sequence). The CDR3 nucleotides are TGTGCCAGTAGTATAGGTGGGAGACAGGTTGAAGCTTTCTTT. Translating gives CASSIGGRQVEAFF.

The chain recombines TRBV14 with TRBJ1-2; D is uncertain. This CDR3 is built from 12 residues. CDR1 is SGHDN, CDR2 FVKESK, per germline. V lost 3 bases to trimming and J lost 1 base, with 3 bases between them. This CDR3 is CASSQYNYGYTF. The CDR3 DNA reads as TGTGCCAGCAGCCAGTATAACTATGGCTACACCTTC.

CDR3: CASSYLQGYTF. The CDR3 nucleotides read TGTGCCAGCAGTTACCTACAGGGATACACCTTC. The chain recombines TRBV6-2 or TRBV6-3 with TRBJ1-2, with D perhaps matching TRBD1 (6 bases). The CDR3 is 11 amino acids. Looked up from germline, CDR1 is MNHEY and CDR2 is SVGEGT. V was pared by 2 bases and J by 11 bases, with 9 bases between.

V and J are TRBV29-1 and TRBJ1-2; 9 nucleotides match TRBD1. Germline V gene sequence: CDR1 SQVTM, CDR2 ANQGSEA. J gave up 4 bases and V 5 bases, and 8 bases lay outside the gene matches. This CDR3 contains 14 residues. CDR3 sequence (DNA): TGCAGCGTTTTATCACAGGGGGCCGGCTATGGCTACACCTTC. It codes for CSVLSQGAGYGYTF.

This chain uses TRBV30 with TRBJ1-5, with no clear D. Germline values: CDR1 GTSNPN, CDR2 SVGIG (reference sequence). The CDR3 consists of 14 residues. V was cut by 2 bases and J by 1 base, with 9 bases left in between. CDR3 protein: CAWSPGRSNQPQHF. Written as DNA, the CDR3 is TGTGCCTGGAGTCCCGGTCGGAGCAATCAGCCCCAGCATTTT.

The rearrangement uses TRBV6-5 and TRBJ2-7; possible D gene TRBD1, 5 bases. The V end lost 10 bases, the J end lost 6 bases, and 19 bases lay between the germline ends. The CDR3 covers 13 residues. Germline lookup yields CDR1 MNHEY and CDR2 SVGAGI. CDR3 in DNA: TGTGCCATGCCTGGGGCCAACCCCGTCGAGCAGTACTTC. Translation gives CAMPGANPVEQYF.

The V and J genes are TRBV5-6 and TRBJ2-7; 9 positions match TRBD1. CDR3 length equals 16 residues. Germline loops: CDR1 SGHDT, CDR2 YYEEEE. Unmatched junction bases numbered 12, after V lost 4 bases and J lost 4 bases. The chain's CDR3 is CASSTPWTGVVYEQYF. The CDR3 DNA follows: TGTGCCAGCAGCACACCATGGACAGGGGTGGTATACGAGCAGTACTTC.

The CDR3 region has the DNA TGTGCCAGCAGTCCCTCCGGGCAGCCCCAGCATTTT. Protein sequence: CASSPSGQPQHF. This chain connects TRBV28 to TRBJ1-5; D unclear. V lost 5 bases and J lost 7, with 9 bases in between. CDR3 length: 12 amino acids. The germline V gene encodes CDR1 MDHEN and CDR2 SYDVKM.

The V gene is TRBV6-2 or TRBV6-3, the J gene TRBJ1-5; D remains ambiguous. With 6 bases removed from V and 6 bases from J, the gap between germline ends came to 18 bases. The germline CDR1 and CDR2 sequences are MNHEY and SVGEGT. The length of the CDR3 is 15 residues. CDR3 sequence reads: CASSPIGPGSQPQHF. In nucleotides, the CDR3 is TGTGCCAGCAGCCCTATCGGCCCCGGGAGTCAGCCCCAGCATTTT.

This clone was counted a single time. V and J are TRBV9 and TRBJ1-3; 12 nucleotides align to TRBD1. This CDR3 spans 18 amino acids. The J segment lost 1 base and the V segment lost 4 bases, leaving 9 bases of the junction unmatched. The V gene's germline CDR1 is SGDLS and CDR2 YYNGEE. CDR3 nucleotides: TGTGCCAGCAGCTTCACCGGGACAGGGGGCTTATCTGGAAACACCATATATTTT. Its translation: CASSFTGTGGLSGNTIYF.

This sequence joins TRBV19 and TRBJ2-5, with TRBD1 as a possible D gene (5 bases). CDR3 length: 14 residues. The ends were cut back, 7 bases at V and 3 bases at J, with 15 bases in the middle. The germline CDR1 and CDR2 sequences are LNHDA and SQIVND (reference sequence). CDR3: CASKIGVREETQYF. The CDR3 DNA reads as TGTGCCAGTAAGATCGGCGTCAGGGAAGAGACCCAGTACTTC.

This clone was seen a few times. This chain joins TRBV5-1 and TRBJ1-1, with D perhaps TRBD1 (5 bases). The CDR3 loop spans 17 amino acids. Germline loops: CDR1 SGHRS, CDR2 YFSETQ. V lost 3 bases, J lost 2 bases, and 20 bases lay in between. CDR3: CASSSTGAGRKNTEAFF. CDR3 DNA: TGCGCCAGCAGCTCCACTGGGGCTGGACGGAAAAACACTGAAGCTTTCTTT.

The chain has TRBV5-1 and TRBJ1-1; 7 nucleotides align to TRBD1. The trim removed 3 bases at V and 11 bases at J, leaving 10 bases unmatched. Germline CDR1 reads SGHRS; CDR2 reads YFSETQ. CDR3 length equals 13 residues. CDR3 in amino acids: CASSSLQGNRAFF. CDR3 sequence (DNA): TGCGCCAGCAGCTCGTTACAGGGGAATCGGGCTTTCTTT.